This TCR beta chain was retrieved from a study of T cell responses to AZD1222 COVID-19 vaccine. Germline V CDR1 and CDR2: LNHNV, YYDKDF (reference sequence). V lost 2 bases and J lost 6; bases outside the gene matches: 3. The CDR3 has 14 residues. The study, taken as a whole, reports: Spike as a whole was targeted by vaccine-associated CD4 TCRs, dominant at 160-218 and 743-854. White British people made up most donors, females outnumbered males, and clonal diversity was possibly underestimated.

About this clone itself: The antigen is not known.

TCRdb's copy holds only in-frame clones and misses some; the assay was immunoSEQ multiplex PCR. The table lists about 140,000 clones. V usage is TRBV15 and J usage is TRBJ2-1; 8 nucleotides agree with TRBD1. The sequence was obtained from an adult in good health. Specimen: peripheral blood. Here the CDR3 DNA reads TGTGCCACCAGCAGAAGCACAGGGGGCAATGAGCAGTTCTTC. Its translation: CATSRSTGGNEQFF.